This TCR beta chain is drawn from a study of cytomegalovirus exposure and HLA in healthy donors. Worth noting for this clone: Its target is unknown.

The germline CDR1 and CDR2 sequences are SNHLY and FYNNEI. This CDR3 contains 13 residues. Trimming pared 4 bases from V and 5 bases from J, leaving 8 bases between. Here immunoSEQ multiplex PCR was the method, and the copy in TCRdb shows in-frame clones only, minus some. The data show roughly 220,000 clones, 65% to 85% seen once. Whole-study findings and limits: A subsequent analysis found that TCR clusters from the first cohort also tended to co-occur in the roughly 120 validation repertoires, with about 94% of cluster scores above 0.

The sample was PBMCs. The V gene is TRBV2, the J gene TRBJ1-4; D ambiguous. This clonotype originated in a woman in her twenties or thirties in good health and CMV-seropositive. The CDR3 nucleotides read TGTGCCAGCAGTGGGGAGCGGAATGAAAAACTGTTTTTT. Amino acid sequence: CASSGERNEKLFF.